This T cell receptor beta chain comes out of a study of blood T cell repertoires in COVID-19 (dated by TCRdb to about 2020). Regarding the study in general: The collaborator samples originated in the United States, Italy and Spain and spanned the acute and convalescent phases of COVID-19. Sample metadata almost always included a de-identified subject ID, COVID-19 status, age in years and sex. The prospective study material was composed of cDNA or gDNA derived from T cells, B-cell-depleted T cells, or PBMCs. The repertoires were released in a freely available public database meant as a resource for research on the immune response to SARS-CoV-2. HLA class I and class II types, where available, came from metadata supplied by the sample provider rather than from assay-based typing. Samples came from the ongoing ImmuneRACE study (first 160 participants) plus 1,254 subjects from 6 global collaborators. Subjects who had been exposed to COVID-19, were actively infected with it, or had recovered from it provided the deeply sampled blood TCRbeta repertoires that made up the dataset.

Study-wide findings and limitations: How much clinical and demographic metadata was included differed by source and by participant, and the metadata was provided uncurated.

TCRbeta CDR3 regions were amplified from genomic DNA by means of the immunoSEQ Assay, a bias-controlled multiplex PCR. The original methods were these. The number of nucleated cells in each sample was estimated from the amplification of reference gene primers within the assay. To quantify the absolute abundance of each unique TCRbeta CDR3 rearrangement, sequence reads were collapsed and filtered. For each sample, productive Simpson clonality was calculated by taking the square root of Simpson's diversity index across productive rearrangements. TCRdb carries this immuneACCESS record with in-frame sequences only. Its versions omit some clonotypes, under half of them owing to an unresolved V gene in the studies checked, with the rest unexplained. From that table come the V and J calls and clone size; the DNA was used to work out D and trimming. Counted in this sample were roughly 27,000 clones; approximately 77% of them appeared once. The ten largest clones represent roughly 15% of the sample.

Each collaborating institution followed its own protocols to collect whole blood in K2EDTA tubes. For TCRbeta analysis, collaborators shipped samples as frozen whole blood, isolated PBMCs, or DNA extracted from either of those sample types. Points on this clone: Its antigen is unknown. Base-call qualities are not available, and no considerably larger clone is one nucleotide away.

Trimming leaves V shorter by 3 bases and J shorter by 4 bases, with the junction holding 2 bases beyond the gene matches. The germline V gene provides CDR1 SGHRS and CDR2 YFSETQ. From the cysteine up to the phenylalanine, the CDR3 has a length of 14 residues. Only the CDR3 region is kept as DNA, spanning 42 bases read in frame from base 1. The source is a man aged 80 or over with active or convalescent COVID-19. The V gene is TRBV5-1 and the J gene is TRBJ1-1; 11 of the junction bases match TRBD1. The sample was peripheral blood. Here the CDR3 is given as CASSWGTGGTEAFF. The base sequence is TGCGCCAGCAGCTGGGGGACAGGGGGCACTGAAGCTTTCTTT.